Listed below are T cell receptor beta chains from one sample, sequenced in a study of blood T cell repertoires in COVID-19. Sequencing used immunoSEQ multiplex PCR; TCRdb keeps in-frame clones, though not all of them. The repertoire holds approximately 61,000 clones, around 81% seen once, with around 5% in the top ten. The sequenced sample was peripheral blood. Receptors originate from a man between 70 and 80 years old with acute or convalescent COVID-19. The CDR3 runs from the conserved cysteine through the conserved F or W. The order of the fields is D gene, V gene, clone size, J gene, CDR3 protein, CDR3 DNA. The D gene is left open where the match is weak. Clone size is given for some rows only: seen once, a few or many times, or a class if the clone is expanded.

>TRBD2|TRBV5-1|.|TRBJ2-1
CASSLDLAGGPLGEQFF
TGCGCCAGCAGCTTGGATTTGGCGGGGGGGCCTTTGGGTGAGCAGTTCTTC
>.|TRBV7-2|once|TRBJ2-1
CASSPPRVADNEQFF
TGTGCCAGCAGCCCGCCGAGGGTAGCGGACAATGAGCAGTTCTTC
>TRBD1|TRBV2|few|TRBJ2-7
CASRLRTGRYEQYF
TGTGCCAGCAGGCTGCGGACAGGACGCTACGAGCAGTACTTC
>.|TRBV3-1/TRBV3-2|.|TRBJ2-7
CASTSEGGGAPQYF
TGTGCCAGCACCTCCGAGGGAGGGGGGGCGCCGCAGTACTTC
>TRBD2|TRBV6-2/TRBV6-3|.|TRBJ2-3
CASSYLASGGRATDTQYF
TGTGCCAGCAGTTATTTGGCTAGCGGGGGGCGGGCCACAGATACGCAGTATTTT
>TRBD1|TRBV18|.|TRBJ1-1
CASSRIRDSYEAFF
TGTGCCAGCTCACGGATCAGGGACAGCTATGAAGCTTTCTTT
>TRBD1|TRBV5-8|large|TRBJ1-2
CASSLEGARGYTF
TGTGCCAGCAGCTTGGAGGGGGCTCGGGGCTACACCTTC
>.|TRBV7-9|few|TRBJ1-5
CASGRANGPQHF
TGTGCCAGTGGGAGGGCGAACGGGCCCCAGCATTTT
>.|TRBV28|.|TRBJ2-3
CASRENRARVNTQYF
TGTGCCAGCAGGGAAAACAGGGCCCGGGTGAATACGCAGTATTTT
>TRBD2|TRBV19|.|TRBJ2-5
CASSGRLAGQETQYF
TGTGCCAGTAGTGGTAGACTAGCGGGGCAAGAGACCCAGTACTTC
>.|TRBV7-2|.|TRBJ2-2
CASSLLGTGNTGELFF
TGTGCCAGCAGCTTATTGGGAACAGGGAACACCGGGGAGCTGTTTTTT
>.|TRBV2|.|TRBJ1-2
CASSVGPGHSGYTF
TGTGCCAGCAGTGTGGGTCCAGGGCACAGTGGCTACACCTTC
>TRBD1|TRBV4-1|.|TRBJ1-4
CARSPFGQAVEKLFF
TGCGCCAGATCACCGTTCGGACAGGCGGTTGAAAAACTGTTTTTT
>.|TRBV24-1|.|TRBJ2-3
CATSDIRDPQDTQYF
TGTGCCACCAGTGACATACGAGATCCGCAAGATACGCAGTATTTT
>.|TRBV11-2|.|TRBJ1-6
CASSLVLSQGGSPLHF
TGTGCCAGCAGCTTAGTACTCTCCCAGGGTGGATCACCCCTCCACTTT
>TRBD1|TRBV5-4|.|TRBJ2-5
CASSHHTGGPQETQYF
TGTGCCAGCAGCCATCACACAGGGGGCCCTCAAGAGACCCAGTACTTC
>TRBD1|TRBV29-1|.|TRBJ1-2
CSAVDRGGNGYTF
TGCAGCGCCGTGGACAGGGGGGGTAATGGCTACACCTTC
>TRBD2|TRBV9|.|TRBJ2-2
CASSVATSSGELFF
TGTGCCAGCAGCGTAGCGACTAGCTCCGGGGAGCTGTTTTTT
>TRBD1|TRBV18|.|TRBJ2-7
CASSLGQGGSYEQYF
TGTGCCAGCTCTCTGGGACAGGGCGGTTCCTACGAGCAGTACTTC
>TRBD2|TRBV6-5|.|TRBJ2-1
CASGGGNEQFF
TGTGCCAGCGGGGGGGGCAATGAGCAGTTCTTC
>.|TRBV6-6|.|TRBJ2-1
CASREIGPLLENEQFF
TGTGCCAGCAGGGAGATAGGGCCTCTACTAGAGAATGAGCAGTTCTTC
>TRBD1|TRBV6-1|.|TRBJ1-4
CASSDGTGSEKLFF
TGTGCCAGCAGTGATGGGACAGGGAGTGAAAAACTGTTTTTT
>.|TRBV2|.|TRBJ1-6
CASRQRQARSYNSPLHF
TGTGCCAGCCGACAGAGACAAGCCCGCTCCTATAATTCACCCCTCCACTTT
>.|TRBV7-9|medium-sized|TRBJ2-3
CASSFAVDTQYF
TGTGCCAGCAGCTTCGCAGTCGATACGCAGTATTTT
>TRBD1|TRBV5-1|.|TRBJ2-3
CASSFGTGGADTQYF
TGCGCCAGCAGCTTCGGGACAGGGGGTGCAGATACGCAGTATTTT
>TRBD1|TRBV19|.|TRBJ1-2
CASSRPGQNYGYTF
TGTGCCAGTAGTAGACCGGGACAGAACTATGGCTACACCTTC
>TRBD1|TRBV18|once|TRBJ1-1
CASSLRQGGNTEAFF
TGTGCCAGCTCACTCCGACAGGGAGGGAACACTGAAGCTTTCTTT
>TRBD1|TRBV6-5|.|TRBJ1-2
CASSWDRWSGYTF
TGTGCCAGCAGTTGGGACAGGTGGAGTGGCTACACCTTC
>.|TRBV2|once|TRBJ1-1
CASSENRENTEAFF
TGTGCCAGCAGTGAAAACAGGGAGAACACTGAAGCTTTCTTT
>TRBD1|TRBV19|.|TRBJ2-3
CASSIDATGGTDTQYF
TGTGCCAGTAGTATAGATGCGACAGGGGGCACAGATACGCAGTATTTT
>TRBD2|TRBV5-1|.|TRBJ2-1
CASSLSSGSSGGRYNEQFF
TGCGCCAGCAGCTTGTCGTCTGGGTCTAGCGGGGGCCGTTACAATGAGCAGTTCTTC
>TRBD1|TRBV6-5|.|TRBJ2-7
CASSYPLGTGNHEQYF
TGTGCCAGCAGTTACCCGTTAGGGACAGGAAACCACGAGCAGTACTTC
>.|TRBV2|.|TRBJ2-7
CASSLPDTRYEQYF
TGTGCCAGCAGTCTACCGGACACGAGATACGAGCAGTACTTC
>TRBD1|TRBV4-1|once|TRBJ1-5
CASSQALDRGQPQHF
TGCGCCAGCAGCCAAGCCCTCGACAGGGGTCAGCCCCAGCATTTT
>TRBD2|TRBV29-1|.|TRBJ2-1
CSVGVTSGGSYNEQFF
TGCAGCGTTGGGGTGACTAGCGGGGGCTCCTACAATGAGCAGTTCTTC
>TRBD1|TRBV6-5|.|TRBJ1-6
CASSYLPDRAYSPLHF
TGTGCCAGCAGTTACCTGCCGGACAGGGCGTACTCACCCCTCCACTTT
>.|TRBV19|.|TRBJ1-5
CASSLSGSDNQPQHF
TGTGCCAGTAGTTTATCCGGGTCCGATAATCAGCCCCAGCATTTT
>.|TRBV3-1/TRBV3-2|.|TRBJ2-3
CASSQDPSGGTDTQYF
TGTGCCAGCAGCCAAGATCCCAGCGGAGGCACAGATACGCAGTATTTT
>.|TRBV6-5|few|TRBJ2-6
CASSHRVGGANVLTF
TGTGCCAGCAGTCACAGGGTCGGTGGGGCCAACGTCCTGACTTTC
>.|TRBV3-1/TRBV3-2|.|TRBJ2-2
CASSQGFPGANTGELFF
TGTGCCAGCAGCCAAGGGTTTCCGGGAGCGAACACCGGGGAGCTGTTTTTT
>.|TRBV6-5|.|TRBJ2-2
CASSSANTGELFF
TGTGCCAGCTCCAGCGCGAACACCGGGGAGCTGTTTTTT
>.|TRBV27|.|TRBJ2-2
CASSFGVLGELFF
TGTGCCAGCAGTTTCGGGGTTTTGGGGGAGCTGTTTTTT
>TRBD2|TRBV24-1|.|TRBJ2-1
CATSDPTGGADNEQFF
TGTGCCACCAGTGACCCGACGGGGGGTGCTGACAATGAGCAGTTCTTC
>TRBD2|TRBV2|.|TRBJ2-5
CASSGAGGPETQYF
TGTGCCAGCAGTGGAGCGGGGGGGCCGGAGACCCAGTACTTC
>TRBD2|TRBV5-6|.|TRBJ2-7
CASSFPGTIYEQYF
TGTGCCAGCAGCTTCCCCGGGACTATCTACGAGCAGTACTTC
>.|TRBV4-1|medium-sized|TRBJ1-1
CASSQALQEAGVEAFF
TGCGCCAGCAGCCAAGCCCTACAGGAGGCGGGGGTTGAAGCTTTCTTT
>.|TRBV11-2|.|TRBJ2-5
CASSWGGDQETQYF
TGTGCCAGCAGCTGGGGCGGGGACCAAGAGACCCAGTACTTC
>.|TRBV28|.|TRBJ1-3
CASSSPISSGNTIYF
TGTGCCAGCAGTTCGCCTATAAGCTCTGGAAACACCATATATTTT
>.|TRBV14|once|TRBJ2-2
CASSQDWAGELFF
TGTGCCAGCAGCCAAGACTGGGCAGGGGAGCTGTTTTTT